What follows is one T cell receptor beta chain and its context. The sample is drawn from a study of shared clonotypes between healthy human individuals. Study information: The cohort had a couple of women and a few men, ages 18 to 49.

Study donors comprised healthy, HIV-negative adults devoid of recent acute infection or vaccination. The assay was carried out at the deep level. Clones were sequenced by immunoSEQ multiplex PCR, and TCRdb holds only the in-frame ones, with some missing. The sample has some 530,000 clones, 70% to 85% seen once. Sequencing was carried out using PBMCs. The TCR comes from a woman aged 40-49 years in good health. Some clones in this sample may be carry-over from other donors' samples.

CDR3 amino acids: CASSESDGGLAPEQFF. CDR3 in DNA: TGCGCCAGCAGTGAGTCCGATGGGGGTCTGGCTCCTGAGCAGTTCTTC. The chain is built from TRBV10-1 and TRBJ2-1, with D perhaps matching TRBD1 or TRBD2 (5 bases each). Germline V gene sequence: CDR1 WNHNN, CDR2 SYGVQD (reference sequence). V was trimmed by 0 bases and J by 9 bases, leaving 18 bases between them. There are 16 residues in the CDR3.